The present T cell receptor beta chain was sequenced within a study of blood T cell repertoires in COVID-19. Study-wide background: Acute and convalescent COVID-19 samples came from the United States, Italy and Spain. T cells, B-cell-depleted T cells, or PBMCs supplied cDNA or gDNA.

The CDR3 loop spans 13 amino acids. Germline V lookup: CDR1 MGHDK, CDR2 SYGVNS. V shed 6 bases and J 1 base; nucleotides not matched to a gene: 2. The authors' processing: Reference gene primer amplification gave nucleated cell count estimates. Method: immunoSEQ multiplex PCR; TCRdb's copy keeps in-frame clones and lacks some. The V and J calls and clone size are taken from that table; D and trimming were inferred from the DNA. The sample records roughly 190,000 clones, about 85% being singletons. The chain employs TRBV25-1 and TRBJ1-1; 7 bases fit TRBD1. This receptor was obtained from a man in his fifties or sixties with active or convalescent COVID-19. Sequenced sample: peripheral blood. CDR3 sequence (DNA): TGTGCCAGCAGGGGGGACAGGAACACTGAAGCTTTCTTT. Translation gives CASRGDRNTEAFF.